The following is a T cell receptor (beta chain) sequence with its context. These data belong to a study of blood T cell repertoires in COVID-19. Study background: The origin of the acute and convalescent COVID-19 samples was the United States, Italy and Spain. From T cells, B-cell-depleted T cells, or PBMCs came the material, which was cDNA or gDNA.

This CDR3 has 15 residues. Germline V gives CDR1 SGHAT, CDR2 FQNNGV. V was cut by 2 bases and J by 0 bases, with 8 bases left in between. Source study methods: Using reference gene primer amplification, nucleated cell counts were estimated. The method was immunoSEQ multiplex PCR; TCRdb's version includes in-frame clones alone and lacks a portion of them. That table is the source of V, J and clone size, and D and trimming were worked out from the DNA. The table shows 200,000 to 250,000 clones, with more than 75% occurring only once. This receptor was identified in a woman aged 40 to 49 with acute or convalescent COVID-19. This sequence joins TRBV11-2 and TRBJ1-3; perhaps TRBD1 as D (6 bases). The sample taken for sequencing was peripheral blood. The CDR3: CASSLTGNSGNTIYF. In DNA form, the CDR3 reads TGTGCCAGCAGCTTAACAGGGAACTCTGGAAACACCATATATTTT.